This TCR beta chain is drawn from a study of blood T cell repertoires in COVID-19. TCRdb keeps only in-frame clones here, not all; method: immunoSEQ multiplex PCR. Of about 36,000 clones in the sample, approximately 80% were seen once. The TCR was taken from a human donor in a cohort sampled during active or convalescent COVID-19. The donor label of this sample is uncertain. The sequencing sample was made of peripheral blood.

The chain's CDR3 is CASSLSSGLEQFF. DNA for the CDR3: TGCGCCAGCAGCTTGTCTAGCGGTTTGGAGCAGTTCTTC. The chain uses TRBV5-1 and TRBJ2-1, with 7 bases that match TRBD2. J lost 10 bases, V lost 1 base, and 5 bases had no gene match. Germline V gives CDR1 SGHRS, CDR2 YFSETQ. The CDR3 totals 13 residues.